This T cell receptor (beta chain) derives from a study of blood T cell repertoires in COVID-19. Study-wide background: Collection of acute and convalescent COVID-19 samples took place in the United States, Italy and Spain. In each case, the material was cDNA or gDNA derived from T cells, B-cell-depleted T cells, or PBMCs.

Germline loops: CDR1 LNHDA, CDR2 SQIVND (reference sequence). The CDR3 runs 16 residues. Trimming left V 3 bases short and J 9 bases short, with 20 bases between. Per the study methods: Reference gene primer amplification in the assay estimated nucleated cell counts. Measured with immunoSEQ multiplex PCR; TCRdb has only the in-frame clones, and not every one. V, J and clone size are taken as reported in that table, and D and trimming were inferred from the DNA itself. This table holds approximately 330,000 clones, 70% to 90% found once. Sequences were obtained from peripheral blood. This sequence originates from a woman aged 50 to 60 with active or convalescent COVID-19. The chain carries TRBV19 and TRBJ1-4; D unresolved. Written as DNA, the CDR3 is TGTGCCAGTAGTATGCCCCCTTTGGTCTATGGGCAAAAACTGTTTTTT. Translating it yields CASSMPPLVYGQKLFF.